Listed below are T cell receptor beta chains from one sample, sequenced in a study of radiotherapy plus CTLA-4 blockade in lung cancer. Data came from immunoSEQ multiplex PCR; TCRdb stores just in-frame clones and leaves some out. The sample lists fewer than 85,000 clones, 70% to 90% seen once, with 0.85% to 0.95% in the top ten. Sequences were derived from peripheral blood, sampled from a patient treated with radiotherapy plus ipilimumab. Receptors were obtained from a human donor with non-small cell lung cancer who had stable disease on radiotherapy plus ipilimumab. Each CDR3 is given with its conserved first and last residue. The order of the fields is V gene, clone size, D gene, J gene, CDR3 DNA, CDR3 protein. A D gene is named only where the DNA matches it firmly. Only part of the rows carry a size: once, few, many, or a class if the clone is expanded.

V: TRBV7-2
size: few
D: TRBD1
J: TRBJ2-7
DNA: TGTGCCAGCAGCAGACCGGGACAGCCAAGTTACGAGCAGTACTTC
CDR3: CASSRPGQPSYEQYF

V: TRBV2
size: -
D: TRBD2
J: TRBJ2-7
DNA: TGTGCCAGCAGACCCAACCCGGGGGGCTACGAGCAGTACTTC
CDR3: CASRPNPGGYEQYF

V: TRBV12-1
size: -
D: -
J: TRBJ2-5
DNA: TGTGCCAGCAGCTTTGCGCGGTTCAGAGCGGGAGGGCAAGGAGAGACCCAGTACTTC
CDR3: CASSFARFRAGGQGETQYF

V: TRBV10-2
size: -
D: TRBD1
J: TRBJ1-2
DNA: TGCGCCATCCGACAGGGTTCCTATGGCTACACCTTC
CDR3: CAIRQGSYGYTF

V: TRBV7-9
size: -
D: -
J: TRBJ1-5
DNA: TGTGCCAGCAGCTTAAATTCCCCTCAGCCCCAGCATTTT
CDR3: CASSLNSPQPQHF

V: TRBV5-1
size: once
D: -
J: TRBJ2-2
DNA: TGCGCCAGCAGCTTGGATGGAGGGGGTAGGGCCGGGGAGCTGTTTTTT
CDR3: CASSLDGGGRAGELFF

V: TRBV19
size: -
D: TRBD1
J: TRBJ1-1
DNA: TGTGCCAGTAGGAACAGGGGGGGGAACACTGAAGCTTTCTTT
CDR3: CASRNRGGNTEAFF

V: TRBV28
size: -
D: TRBD1
J: TRBJ2-5
DNA: TGTGCCAGCAGTCTAGGGCTGACAGGGCAGGTCGAGACCCAGTACTTC
CDR3: CASSLGLTGQVETQYF

V: TRBV23-1
size: -
D: -
J: TRBJ1-6
DNA: TGCGCCAGCAGTCAGGGCAGAAATAATTCACCCCTCCACTTT
CDR3: CASSQGRNNSPLHF

V: TRBV28
size: -
D: -
J: TRBJ1-6
DNA: TGTGCCAGCAACGAGAGACTTGGGCATTCACCCCTCCACTTT
CDR3: CASNERLGHSPLHF

V: TRBV2
size: -
D: -
J: TRBJ2-3
DNA: TGTGCCAGCAGTTTGCGGGGCGGGGCGGTCACAGATACGCAGTATTTT
CDR3: CASSLRGGAVTDTQYF

V: TRBV10-1
size: -
D: -
J: TRBJ1-5
DNA: TGCGCCAGCAGTGAGGAGATAGCGAAGCCCCAGCATTTT
CDR3: CASSEEIAKPQHF

V: TRBV7-2
size: -
D: -
J: TRBJ1-2
DNA: TGTGCCAGCAGCTTAGGTGAGCCTAACTATGGCTACACCTTC
CDR3: CASSLGEPNYGYTF

V: TRBV30
size: -
D: -
J: TRBJ1-5
DNA: TGTGCCTGGAGGGATCCGGGGCTCACTATGAATCAGCCCCAGCATTTT
CDR3: CAWRDPGLTMNQPQHF

V: TRBV4-1
size: -
D: -
J: TRBJ2-4
DNA: TGCGCCAGCAGCCAACCCCTTGGAGGCATTCAGTACTTC
CDR3: CASSQPLGGIQYF

V: TRBV30
size: -
D: -
J: TRBJ1-4
DNA: TGTGCCTGGAGTAGGGCTGAGGATCTTAATGAAAAACTGTTTTTT
CDR3: CAWSRAEDLNEKLFF

V: TRBV1
size: once
D: -
J: TRBJ2-7
DNA: TGCACCAGCAGCATGGGACTAGCGGAAAAGAGCTCCTACGAGCAGTACTTC
CDR3: CTSSMGLAEKSSYEQYF

V: TRBV30
size: -
D: -
J: TRBJ1-1
DNA: TGTGCCTGGAGTGTAAGGGGCAGGGGAGGCACTGAAGCTTTCTTT
CDR3: CAWSVRGRGGTEAFF

V: TRBV5-1
size: -
D: TRBD1
J: TRBJ1-1
DNA: TGCGCCAGCAGCAACGGACAGGGGAACACTGAAGCTTTCTTT
CDR3: CASSNGQGNTEAFF

V: TRBV5-8
size: -
D: -
J: TRBJ2-7
DNA: TGTGCCAGCAGCTTGAGTGTGGCTGCTCTCTACGAGCAGTACTTC
CDR3: CASSLSVAALYEQYF

V: TRBV5-1
size: -
D: TRBD1
J: TRBJ2-7
DNA: TGCGCCAGCAGCTCCCGGACAGGGGGGCCCTACGAGCAGTACTTC
CDR3: CASSSRTGGPYEQYF

V: TRBV4-2
size: -
D: -
J: TRBJ2-3
DNA: TGTGCCAGCAGCCACGAATCTTCTGGGGGGGCGAAAGATACGCAGTATTTT
CDR3: CASSHESSGGAKDTQYF

V: TRBV5-1
size: -
D: -
J: TRBJ2-7
DNA: TGCGCCAGCAGCTCTACCGTATACGAGCAGTACTTC
CDR3: CASSSTVYEQYF

V: TRBV14
size: -
D: -
J: TRBJ2-5
DNA: TGTGCCAGCAGCCAAGTTGTGTGGGAGACCCAGTACTTC
CDR3: CASSQVVWETQYF

V: TRBV7-9
size: -
D: TRBD1
J: TRBJ2-1
DNA: TGTGCCAGCAGCCCACGAGGCAGGGGGCAATACAATGAGCAGTTCTTC
CDR3: CASSPRGRGQYNEQFF

V: TRBV7-9
size: -
D: -
J: TRBJ1-4
DNA: TGTGCCAGCAGCACCCAGGGGAGCCTTAATGAAAAACTGTTTTTT
CDR3: CASSTQGSLNEKLFF

V: TRBV19
size: -
D: TRBD2
J: TRBJ2-7
DNA: TGTGCCAGTAGTATAGAGACTAGCGGGACAACAGAGCAGTACTTC
CDR3: CASSIETSGTTEQYF

V: TRBV28
size: -
D: TRBD2
J: TRBJ2-7
DNA: TGTGCCAGCAGTTCATCCTCTAGCGGGGTAACCTACGAGCAGTACTTC
CDR3: CASSSSSSGVTYEQYF

V: TRBV19
size: -
D: -
J: TRBJ1-3
DNA: TGTGCCACTACCGACCGGGGATTCGGAAACACCATATATTTT
CDR3: CATTDRGFGNTIYF

V: TRBV5-5
size: -
D: TRBD2
J: TRBJ2-1
DNA: TGTGCCAGCAGCTTCGTAACTAGCGGGGGGAGTGAGCAGTTCTTC
CDR3: CASSFVTSGGSEQFF

V: TRBV27
size: -
D: -
J: TRBJ1-1
DNA: TGTGCCAGCAGGGCACAGGTGAACACTGAAGCTTTCTTT
CDR3: CASRAQVNTEAFF

V: TRBV6-5
size: once
D: -
J: TRBJ1-1
DNA: TGTGCCAGCAGTTACACCGGTGCTGGAGGGAGGACTGAAGCTTTCTTT
CDR3: CASSYTGAGGRTEAFF

V: TRBV7-6
size: -
D: TRBD2
J: TRBJ2-5
DNA: TGTGCCAGCAGCTTAGAGTCTAGCGGGGCGCGTGAGCAGTACTTC
CDR3: CASSLESSGAREQYF

V: TRBV27
size: -
D: TRBD1
J: TRBJ2-3
DNA: TGTGCCAGCAGCTTCCTATCCGGGACAGGGCGCGCAGATACGCAGTATTTT
CDR3: CASSFLSGTGRADTQYF

V: TRBV6-4
size: once
D: -
J: TRBJ1-6
DNA: TGTGCCAGCAGCTTACAGGGCGGGGATTCACCCCTCCACTTT
CDR3: CASSLQGGDSPLHF